The 24 T cell receptor beta chains given below trace back to one sample, sequenced in a study of control samples from healthy donors and cancer patients. Profiled with immunoSEQ multiplex PCR; TCRdb holds only in-frame clones, not every one. In the table there are some 130,000 clones, roughly 90% of which are singletons. The sample was blood. These receptors were obtained from a man aged 35 to 55 in good health.

The rearrangement uses TRBV6-6 and TRBJ1-1; TRBD1 is a possible D gene (5 bases). The CDR3 consists of 13 residues. Germline-derived CDR1 and CDR2 are MNHNY and SVGAGI (reference sequence). Trimming shortened V by 4 bases and J by 4 bases, and 10 bases separated the two germline ends. CDR3 in DNA: TGTGCCAGCAGTTCCCACGGGGGCACTGAAGCTTTCTTT. Its translation is CASSSHGGTEAFF.

The V and J genes are TRBV5-1 and TRBJ2-3; 16 nucleotides agree with TRBD2. CDR3 size: 17 residues. After removal of 3 bases from V and 4 bases from J, the junction contained 5 bases not matched to a gene. Germline V lookup: CDR1 SGHRS, CDR2 YFSETQ. CDR3 region: CASSSGLAGGPADTQYF. CDR3 in DNA: TGCGCCAGCAGCTCGGGACTAGCGGGGGGGCCAGCAGATACGCAGTATTTT.

The CDR3 loop reads CASSQGSGNTIYF. CDR3 DNA: TGTGCCAGCAGCCAAGGGTCTGGAAACACCATATATTTT. This rearrangement joins TRBV3-1 (or the pseudogene TRBV3-2) to TRBJ1-3; the D is unclear. Trimming cost V 1 base and J 1 base, with 2 bases left between them. The CDR3 contains 13 residues. Germline V CDR1 and CDR2: LGHDT, YNNKEL (reference sequence).

CDR3 region: CASSFTGTSIGDTQYF. The DNA for the CDR3 is TGCGCCAGCAGCTTTACCGGGACTTCGATTGGCGATACGCAGTATTTT. The chain recombines TRBV5-1 with TRBJ2-3; D is possibly TRBD2 (6 bases). Between the trimmed V and J ends, which lost 2 bases and 6 bases, there was a span of 19 bases. Germline V gene data show CDR1 as SGHRS and CDR2 as YFSETQ. The CDR3 totals 16 residues.

The chain combines TRBV12-3 or TRBV12-4 with TRBJ2-5; 10 positions match TRBD1. V shed 3 bases, J shed 10 bases, and the junction held 5 bases outside the gene matches. CDR3 size: 13 residues. This CDR3 reads CASSFQDRGVQYF. DNA of the CDR3: TGTGCCAGCAGTTTTCAGGACAGGGGGGTCCAGTACTTC.

The CDR3 loop is CASHEPSGANVLTF. CDR3 nucleotide sequence: TGTGCCAGCCACGAACCCTCTGGGGCCAACGTCCTGACTTTC. V gene TRBV28 combines with J gene TRBJ2-6; D remains unclear. Germline loops: CDR1 MDHEN, CDR2 SYDVKM. The V gene lost 8 bases and the J gene lost 0 bases, with 8 bases spanning the gap. The CDR3 is 14 amino acids.

This clone came up a few times. The chain has TRBV2 and TRBJ1-5; D remains unclear. Trimming took off 6 bases at V and 7 bases at J, with 10 bases between the two ends. The CDR3 consists of 12 residues. Germline V gene lookup returns CDR1 SNHLY and CDR2 FYNNEI. The DNA of the CDR3 is TGTGCCAGCAGAGACCCAGGACAGCCCCAGCATTTT. It specifies CASRDPGQPQHF.

The chain has TRBV11-1 and TRBJ2-7; maybe TRBD2 (6 bases). CDR1 is SGHAT, CDR2 FQDESV, per germline (reference sequence). The V gene lost 4 bases and the J gene lost 1 base, with 17 bases spanning the gap. This CDR3 has 16 residues. The CDR3 sequence is CASSYSRGTNSYEQYF. CDR3 in DNA: TGTGCCAGCAGCTACTCTCGGGGGACGAATTCCTACGAGCAGTACTTC.

The chain links TRBV6-1 to TRBJ2-3; 14 bases match TRBD2. V dropped 3 bases and J dropped 6; count of bases not matched to a gene: 8. The CDR3 covers 17 residues. Germline values: CDR1 MNHNS, CDR2 SASEGT. The CDR3 sequence is CASSDFRTSGGRDTQYF. Here the CDR3 DNA reads TGTGCCAGCAGTGACTTTAGGACTAGCGGGGGGAGGGATACGCAGTATTTT.

As for this clone: Other DNA variants within this sample encode the same CDR3. V gene TRBV6-5 combines with J gene TRBJ1-2; a possible D gene is TRBD1 (6 bases). V was cut by 5 bases and J by 2 bases, with 9 bases left in between. This CDR3 spans 13 amino acids. From germline, CDR1 is MNHEY and CDR2 SVGAGI. CDR3 in amino acids: CASSNTGNYGYTF. DNA of the CDR3: TGTGCCAGCAGTAATACAGGGAACTATGGCTACACCTTC.

The CDR3, as DNA: TGTGCCAGCAGCTTAGGACTAGCGGGGGGCGATGAGCAGTTCTTC. It is translated as CASSLGLAGGDEQFF. The chain uses TRBV11-2 and TRBJ2-1; the match to TRBD2 covers 13 bases. The CDR3 is 15 residues long. Germline CDR1 reads SGHAT; CDR2 reads FQNNGV. Trimming took 1 base from V and 8 from J; bases not matched to a gene: 2.

The chain uses TRBV19 and TRBJ2-2; D not resolved. V lost 2 bases to trimming and J lost 2 bases, with 6 bases between them. CDR1 and CDR2 from the germline V gene are LNHDA and SQIVND (reference sequence). The CDR3 has 14 residues. The CDR3 here is CASSILSNTGELFF. DNA of the CDR3: TGTGCCAGTAGTATACTAAGCAACACCGGGGAGCTGTTTTTT.

Only a few counts were recorded for this clone. J is TRBJ1-2 and V is TRBV18; a weak D match, TRBD1 (5 bases). The V end lost 3 bases, the J end lost 8 bases, and 13 bases lay between the germline ends. The CDR3 covers 13 residues. In germline, CDR1 is KGHSH, CDR2 LQKENI. CDR3 amino acids: CASSPATEGGYTF. As DNA, the CDR3 is TGTGCCAGCTCACCCGCGACAGAGGGGGGCTACACCTTC.

This clone came up once. The chain links TRBV3-1 (or the pseudogene TRBV3-2) to TRBJ2-7, with no clear D. Trimming cost V 4 bases and J 3 bases, with 10 bases left between them. The CDR3 covers 13 residues. Germline V lookup: CDR1 LGHDT, CDR2 YNNKEL (reference sequence). The CDR3 coding sequence is TGTGCCAGCAGCCTAAGGACCAACTACGAGCAGTACTTC. Its translation: CASSLRTNYEQYF.

This clone was recorded only once. V gene TRBV3-1 (or the pseudogene TRBV3-2) combines with J gene TRBJ1-6; possible D gene TRBD1, 6 bases. Germline CDR1 LGHDT, CDR2 YNNKEL (reference sequence). The length of the CDR3 is 13 residues. V was cut by 8 bases and J by 4 bases, with 9 bases left in between. CDR3 sequence: CASADRYNSPLHF. CDR3 bases: TGTGCCAGCGCGGACAGATATAATTCACCCCTCCACTTT.

DNA of the CDR3: TGTGCCAGTAGTGTGGGAGGGAACACTGAAGCTTTCTTT. This codes for CASSVGGNTEAFF. The chain is built from TRBV19 and TRBJ1-1; D gene unclear. The CDR3 is made up of 13 amino acids. Trimming cost V 5 bases and J 1 base, with 8 bases left between them. Germline V gives CDR1 LNHDA, CDR2 SQIVND (reference sequence). Supplemented by reference TRBV19 and TRBJ1-1, the full variable domain reads DGGITQSPKYLFRKEGQNVTLSCEQNLNHDAMYWYRQDPGQGLRLIYYSQIVNDFQKGDIAEGYSVSREKKESFPLTVTSAQKNPTAFYLCASSVGGNTEAFFGQGTRLTVV.

This chain links TRBV3-1 (or the pseudogene TRBV3-2) with TRBJ2-5, with TRBD2 matching over 13 bases. V was pared by 6 bases and J by 6 bases, with 7 bases of the junction left unmatched. The CDR3 has 15 amino acids. The germline CDR1 and CDR2 sequences are LGHDT and YNNKEL (reference sequence). DNA of the CDR3: TGTGCCAGCAGTACACTAGCGGGGGGGCGAAAGACCCAGTACTTC. This sequence encodes CASSTLAGGRKTQYF.

The chain recombines TRBV6-1 with TRBJ2-7, with D perhaps matching TRBD1 (5 bases). Germline loops: CDR1 MNHNS, CDR2 SASEGT. With 2 bases removed from V and 2 bases from J, the gap between germline ends came to 10 bases. This CDR3 is 14 amino acids long. CDR3 protein: CASSEISRAYEQYF. The CDR3 bases are TGTGCCAGCAGTGAAATTTCCAGGGCCTACGAGCAGTACTTC.

This clone was picked up a small number of times. The rearrangement uses TRBV9 and TRBJ1-5, with unresolved D. The germline V gene encodes CDR1 SGDLS and CDR2 YYNGEE. Between the trimmed V and J ends, which lost 0 bases and 3 bases, there was a span of 4 bases. The CDR3 loop spans 13 amino acids. This CDR3 is CASSVDHNQPQHF. DNA of the CDR3: TGTGCCAGCAGCGTAGACCACAATCAGCCCCAGCATTTT.

V is TRBV14 and J is TRBJ1-4, with D perhaps matching TRBD1 (6 bases). CDR1 SGHDN and CDR2 FVKESK come from the germline V gene. This CDR3 has 15 residues. The ends were cut back, 1 base at V and 8 bases at J, with 14 bases in the middle. The CDR3 nucleotides read TGTGCCAGCAGCCAAGTCCGGGGGGCTGGGGAAAAACTGTTTTTT. Encoded protein: CASSQVRGAGEKLFF.

This clone was counted a single time. The V call is TRBV19, the J call TRBJ1-4; a weak D match, TRBD1 (5 bases). V was trimmed by 7 bases and J by 7 bases, leaving 13 bases between them. From germline, CDR1 is LNHDA and CDR2 SQIVND (reference sequence). The CDR3 covers 13 residues. The CDR3 loop reads CASIDKGTEKLFF. The CDR3 DNA is TGTGCCAGTATTGACAAAGGGACTGAAAAACTGTTTTTT.

The chain links TRBV15 to TRBJ2-2, with a weak D call TRBD1 (5 bases). The germline gives CDR1 LNHNV, CDR2 YYDKDF (reference sequence). The CDR3 has 16 amino acids. Between the trimmed V and J ends, which lost 3 bases and 0 bases, there was a span of 11 bases. The CDR3: CATSRATGANTGELFF. The CDR3 DNA is TGTGCCACCAGCAGGGCTACAGGCGCGAACACCGGGGAGCTGTTTTTT.

The chain couples TRBV27 to TRBJ2-3, with 16 bases lining up with TRBD2. Germline trimming cut 8 bases from V and 3 bases from J; bases unmatched to any gene: 11. The CDR3 is made up of 18 amino acids. The germline V gene has CDR1 MNHEY and CDR2 SMNVEV (reference sequence). The chain's CDR3 is CASLAPGTSGGVTDTQYF. DNA of the CDR3: TGTGCCAGCTTAGCCCCCGGGACTAGCGGGGGGGTGACAGATACGCAGTATTTT.

The sample holds one count of this clone. The chain couples TRBV11-2 to TRBJ1-5, with D possibly being TRBD1 (5 bases). CDR1 and CDR2 from the germline V gene are SGHAT and FQNNGV. There are 14 residues in the CDR3. V was pared by 5 bases and J by 3 bases, with 11 bases between. The chain's CDR3 is CASSPAGANQPQHF. CDR3 in DNA: TGTGCCAGCAGCCCCGCCGGGGCCAATCAGCCCCAGCATTTT. Complete variable domain (other parts from reference TRBV11-2 and TRBJ1-5): EAGVAQSPRYKIIEKRQSVAFWCNPISGHATLYWYQQILGQGPKLLIQFQNNGVVDDSQLPKDRFSAERLKGVDSTLKIQPAKLEDSAVYLCASSPAGANQPQHFGDGTRLSIL.